Here is one T cell receptor (beta chain) with its context. Treatment indicated: about 20 received Ad26.COV2.S at low or high dose, single or two shots; roughly five received placebo; per-sample allocation not given. All samples were drawn on day 63, counting from the first vaccine or placebo injection. The germline V gene encodes CDR1 MDHEN and CDR2 SYDVKM. The V end lost 2 bases, the J end lost 0 bases, and 12 bases lay between the germline ends. The CDR3 runs 16 residues. Repertoires were generated with immunoSEQ multiplex PCR, while TCRdb's copy carries only in-frame clones and drops some. The sample has about 350,000 clones, roughly 85% seen once. This entry is derived from a study of Ad26.COV2.S vaccination and SARS-CoV-2 variants.

This chain uses TRBV28 with TRBJ2-3, with a weak D call TRBD1 (5 bases). The input for sequencing was peripheral blood, taken in a trial of Ad26.COV2.S vaccine versus placebo. This clonotype was sampled from a person aged 18 to 59 who received the Ad26.COV2.S COVID-19 vaccine or a placebo. The CDR3: CASSLPLGRSTDTQYF. DNA for the CDR3: TGTGCCAGCAGTTTACCCTTGGGGCGGAGCACAGATACGCAGTATTTT.